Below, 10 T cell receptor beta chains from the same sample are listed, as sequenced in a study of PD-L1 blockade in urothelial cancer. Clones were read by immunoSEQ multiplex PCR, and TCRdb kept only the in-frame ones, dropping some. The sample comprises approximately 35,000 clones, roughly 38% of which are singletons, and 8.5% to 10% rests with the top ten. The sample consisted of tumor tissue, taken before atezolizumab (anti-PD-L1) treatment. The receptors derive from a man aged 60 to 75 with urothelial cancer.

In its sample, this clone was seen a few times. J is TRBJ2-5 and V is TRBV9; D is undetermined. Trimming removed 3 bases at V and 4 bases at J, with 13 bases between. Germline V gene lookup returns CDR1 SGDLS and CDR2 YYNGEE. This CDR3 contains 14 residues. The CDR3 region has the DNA TGTGCCAGCAGCGCCAGTCCCGGGCGAGAGACCCAGTACTTC. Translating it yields CASSASPGRETQYF.

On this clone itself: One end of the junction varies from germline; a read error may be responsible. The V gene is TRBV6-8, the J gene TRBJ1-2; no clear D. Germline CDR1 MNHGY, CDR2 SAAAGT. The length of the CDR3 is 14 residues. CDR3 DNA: TGTGCCATCAGTGACTCTACTCATAACTATGGCTACACCTTC. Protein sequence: CAISDSTHNYGYTF.

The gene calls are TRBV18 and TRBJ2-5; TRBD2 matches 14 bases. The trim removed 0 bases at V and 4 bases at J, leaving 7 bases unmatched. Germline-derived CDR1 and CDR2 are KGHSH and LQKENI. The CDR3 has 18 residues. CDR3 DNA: TGTGCCAGCTCACCACCAAGACTAGCGGGAGGGCGGTCAGAGACCCAGTACTTC. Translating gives CASSPPRLAGGRSETQYF.

This CDR3 is CASSSTEASTDTQYF. Here the CDR3 DNA reads TGTGCCAGCTCATCGACAGAGGCTAGCACAGATACGCAGTATTTT. This chain joins TRBV18 and TRBJ2-3; D perhaps matches TRBD1 (5 bases). Germline V gene sequence: CDR1 KGHSH, CDR2 LQKENI. Trimming left V 5 bases short and J 0 bases short, with 12 bases between. The CDR3 spans 15 residues.

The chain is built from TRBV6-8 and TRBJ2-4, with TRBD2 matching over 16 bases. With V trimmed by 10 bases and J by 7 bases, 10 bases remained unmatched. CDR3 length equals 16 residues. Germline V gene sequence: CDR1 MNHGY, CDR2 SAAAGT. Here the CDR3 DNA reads TGTGCCATCAGGCCGGGACTAGCGGGGGGGAAGAACATTCAGTACTTC. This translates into CAIRPGLAGGKNIQYF.

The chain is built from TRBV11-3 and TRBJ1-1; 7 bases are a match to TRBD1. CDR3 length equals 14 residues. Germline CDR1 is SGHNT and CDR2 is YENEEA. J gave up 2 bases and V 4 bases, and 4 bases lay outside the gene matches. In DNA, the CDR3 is TGTGCCAGCAGCTCCGGGACAGCTAACACTGAAGCTTTCTTT. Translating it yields CASSSGTANTEAFF.

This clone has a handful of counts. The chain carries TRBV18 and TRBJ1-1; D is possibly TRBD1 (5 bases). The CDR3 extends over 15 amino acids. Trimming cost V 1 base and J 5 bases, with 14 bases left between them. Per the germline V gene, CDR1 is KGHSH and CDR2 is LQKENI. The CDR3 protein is CASSPQAQGGTEAFF. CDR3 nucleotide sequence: TGTGCCAGCTCACCACAGGCCCAGGGTGGGACTGAAGCTTTCTTT.

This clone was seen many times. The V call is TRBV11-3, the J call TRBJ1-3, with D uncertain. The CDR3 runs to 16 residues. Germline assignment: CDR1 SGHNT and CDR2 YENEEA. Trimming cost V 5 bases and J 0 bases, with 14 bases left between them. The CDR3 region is CASSRNDMLSGNTIYF. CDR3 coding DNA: TGTGCCAGCAGCCGTAACGACATGCTCTCTGGAAACACCATATATTTT. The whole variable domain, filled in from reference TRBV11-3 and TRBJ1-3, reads EAGVVQSPRYKIIEKKQPVAFWCNPISGHNTLYWYLQNLGQGPELLIRYENEEAVDDSQLPKDRFSAERLKGVDSTLKIQPAELGDSAVYLCASSRNDMLSGNTIYFGEGSWLTVV.

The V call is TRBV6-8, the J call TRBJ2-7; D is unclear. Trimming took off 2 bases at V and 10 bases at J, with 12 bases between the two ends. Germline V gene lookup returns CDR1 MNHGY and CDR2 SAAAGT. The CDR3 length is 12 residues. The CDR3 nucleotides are TGTGCCAGCAGTTACGAACCCAACCCCCAGTACTTC. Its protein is CASSYEPNPQYF.

The CDR3 protein is CASSVRTGWLIPNEKLFF. Written as DNA, the CDR3 is TGCGCCAGCAGCGTGAGGACAGGGTGGTTGATCCCTAATGAAAAACTGTTTTTT. V usage is TRBV5-1 and J usage is TRBJ1-4; TRBD1 matches at 8 bases. The germline CDR1 and CDR2 sequences are SGHRS and YFSETQ. V lost 4 bases, J lost 3 bases, and 14 bases stayed unmatched. The CDR3 runs 18 residues.